This is a list of T cell receptor beta chains from one sample in a study of blood T cell repertoires in COVID-19. Repertoires were generated with immunoSEQ multiplex PCR, while TCRdb's copy carries only in-frame clones and drops some. Among about 180,000 clones listed, 70% to 90% were seen once. Sequenced sample: peripheral blood. The receptor source for this set is a human donor with active or convalescent COVID-19. The donor label of this sample is uncertain. The CDR3 runs from the conserved cysteine through the conserved F or W. Fields, in order: D gene, clone size, J gene, V gene, CDR3 protein, CDR3 DNA. A D gene is named only where the DNA matches it firmly. Clone size, where shown, is once, few, many, or a class for clones that have expanded.

d_gene: .; abundance: once; j_gene: TRBJ1-1; v_gene: TRBV12-5; CDR3aa: CASGFMLTDGSTEAFF; CDR3nt: TGTGCTAGTGGTTTCATGCTGACGGACGGGAGCACTGAAGCTTTCTTT
d_gene: .; abundance: .; j_gene: TRBJ2-1; v_gene: TRBV19; CDR3aa: CASSIGSTGIPSYNEQFF; CDR3nt: TGTGCCAGTAGTATTGGAAGCACAGGGATCCCCTCCTACAATGAGCAGTTCTTC
d_gene: .; abundance: .; j_gene: TRBJ1-1; v_gene: TRBV6-5; CDR3aa: CASSYPGLLNTEAFF; CDR3nt: TGTGCCAGCAGTTACCCGGGACTCTTGAACACTGAAGCTTTCTTT
d_gene: .; abundance: .; j_gene: TRBJ2-1; v_gene: TRBV11-1; CDR3aa: CASSPRSGREQFF; CDR3nt: TGTGCCAGCAGCCCCCGCTCAGGGCGTGAGCAGTTCTTC
d_gene: .; abundance: .; j_gene: TRBJ2-5; v_gene: TRBV19; CDR3aa: CASSMLRQETQYF; CDR3nt: TGTGCCAGTAGTATGTTACGGCAAGAGACCCAGTACTTC
d_gene: TRBD2; abundance: .; j_gene: TRBJ2-2; v_gene: TRBV28; CDR3aa: CATRFGLAGVAGELFF; CDR3nt: TGTGCCACCAGGTTCGGGCTAGCGGGAGTCGCCGGGGAGCTGTTTTTT
d_gene: TRBD2; abundance: .; j_gene: TRBJ2-1; v_gene: TRBV5-4; CDR3aa: CASSWTSGDNEQFF; CDR3nt: TGTGCCAGCAGCTGGACTAGCGGGGACAATGAGCAGTTCTTC
d_gene: TRBD1; abundance: .; j_gene: TRBJ1-2; v_gene: TRBV11-1; CDR3aa: CASSMGQGASGYTF; CDR3nt: TGTGCCAGCAGCATGGGACAGGGGGCGTCGGGCTACACCTTC
d_gene: .; abundance: .; j_gene: TRBJ2-1; v_gene: TRBV10-3; CDR3aa: CAINRGWEQFF; CDR3nt: TGTGCCATCAATAGGGGCTGGGAGCAGTTCTTC
d_gene: .; abundance: .; j_gene: TRBJ1-5; v_gene: TRBV7-3; CDR3aa: CASSQSEDQPQHF; CDR3nt: TGTGCCAGCAGCCAAAGTGAGGATCAGCCCCAGCATTTT
d_gene: .; abundance: .; j_gene: TRBJ1-5; v_gene: TRBV19; CDR3aa: CASSIRGGQPQHF; CDR3nt: TGTGCCAGTAGTATCAGGGGCGGTCAGCCCCAGCATTTT
d_gene: .; abundance: .; j_gene: TRBJ1-2; v_gene: TRBV6-5; CDR3aa: CASSYVGGNYGYTF; CDR3nt: TGTGCCAGCAGTTACGTCGGGGGTAACTATGGCTACACCTTC
d_gene: TRBD1; abundance: .; j_gene: TRBJ1-2; v_gene: TRBV12-3/TRBV12-4; CDR3aa: CASSFWTGGYTF; CDR3nt: TGTGCCAGCAGTTTTTGGACAGGGGGCTACACCTTC
d_gene: TRBD1; abundance: .; j_gene: TRBJ1-4; v_gene: TRBV5-6; CDR3aa: CASSLGQGIGTNEKLFF; CDR3nt: TGTGCCAGCAGCTTGGGACAGGGGATTGGCACTAATGAAAAACTGTTTTTT
d_gene: TRBD1; abundance: few; j_gene: TRBJ1-6; v_gene: TRBV7-2; CDR3aa: CASSSRTGAGSYNSPLHF; CDR3nt: TGTGCCAGCAGCTCGAGGACAGGGGCGGGATCCTATAATTCACCCCTCCACTTT
d_gene: TRBD2; abundance: .; j_gene: TRBJ2-5; v_gene: TRBV7-2; CDR3aa: CASSSQTSGGPQETQYF; CDR3nt: TGTGCCAGCAGCTCCCAGACTAGCGGGGGGCCTCAGGAGACCCAGTACTTC
d_gene: TRBD1; abundance: once; j_gene: TRBJ2-5; v_gene: TRBV6-5; CDR3aa: CASSYSRGRLETQYF; CDR3nt: TGTGCCAGCAGTTACTCCAGGGGGCGATTGGAGACCCAGTACTTC
d_gene: .; abundance: .; j_gene: TRBJ2-2; v_gene: TRBV10-1; CDR3aa: CASSGGGPGELFF; CDR3nt: TGCGCCAGCAGTGGAGGGGGTCCCGGGGAGCTGTTTTTT
d_gene: TRBD1; abundance: .; j_gene: TRBJ2-3; v_gene: TRBV29-1; CDR3aa: CSVGTGLTDTQYF; CDR3nt: TGCAGCGTGGGGACAGGCCTCACAGATACGCAGTATTTT
d_gene: TRBD2; abundance: .; j_gene: TRBJ2-1; v_gene: TRBV10-2; CDR3aa: CASRAGLASNEQFF; CDR3nt: TGCGCCAGCAGAGCGGGACTAGCAAGTAATGAGCAGTTCTTC
d_gene: .; abundance: .; j_gene: TRBJ2-2; v_gene: TRBV5-5; CDR3aa: CASSWGLGANTGELFF; CDR3nt: TGTGCCAGCAGCTGGGGCCTCGGCGCGAACACCGGGGAGCTGTTTTTT
d_gene: .; abundance: .; j_gene: TRBJ2-2; v_gene: TRBV2; CDR3aa: CASRGAGPTGELFF; CDR3nt: TGTGCCAGCAGGGGGGCGGGCCCCACCGGGGAGCTGTTTTTT
d_gene: .; abundance: .; j_gene: TRBJ1-4; v_gene: TRBV15; CDR3aa: CATSREAGSNEKLFF; CDR3nt: TGTGCCACCAGCAGAGAGGCAGGATCGAATGAAAAACTGTTTTTT
d_gene: .; abundance: .; j_gene: TRBJ1-2; v_gene: TRBV6-5; CDR3aa: CASRDDINYGYTF; CDR3nt: TGTGCCAGCCGCGACGACATAAACTATGGCTACACCTTC
d_gene: TRBD1; abundance: .; j_gene: TRBJ2-1; v_gene: TRBV4-2; CDR3aa: CASSQETGGAEQFF; CDR3nt: TGTGCCAGCAGCCAAGAGACAGGGGGCGCTGAGCAGTTCTTC